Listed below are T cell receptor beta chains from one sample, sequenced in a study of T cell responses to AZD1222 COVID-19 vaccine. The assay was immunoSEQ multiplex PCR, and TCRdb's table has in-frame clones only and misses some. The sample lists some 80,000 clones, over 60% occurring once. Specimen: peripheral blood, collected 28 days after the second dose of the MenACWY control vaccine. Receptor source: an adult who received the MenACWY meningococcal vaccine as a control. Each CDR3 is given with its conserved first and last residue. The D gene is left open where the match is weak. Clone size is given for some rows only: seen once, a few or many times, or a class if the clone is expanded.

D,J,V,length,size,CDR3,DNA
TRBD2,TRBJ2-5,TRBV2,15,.,CASSERFRGVETQYF,TGTGCCAGCAGTGAAAGGTTCCGGGGGGTGGAGACCCAGTACTTC
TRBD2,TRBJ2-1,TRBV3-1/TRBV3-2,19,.,CASSPSGTSGPSSYNEQFF,TGTGCCAGCAGCCCTTCCGGGACTAGCGGGCCGAGCTCCTACAATGAGCAGTTCTTC
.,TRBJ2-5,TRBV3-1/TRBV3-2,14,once,CASSQGRSKGSEYF,TGTGCCAGCAGCCAAGGGCGGTCGAAGGGATCTGAGTACTTC
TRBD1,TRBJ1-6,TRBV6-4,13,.,CASSMGQGTPLHF,TGTGCCAGCAGTATGGGACAGGGAACACCCCTCCACTTT
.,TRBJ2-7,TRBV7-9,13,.,CASSSSLPYEQYF,TGTGCCAGCAGCTCCAGTTTACCCTACGAGCAGTACTTC
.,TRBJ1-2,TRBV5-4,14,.,CASSTIGNRIGYTF,TGTGCCAGCAGCACCATAGGGAACAGGATTGGCTACACCTTC
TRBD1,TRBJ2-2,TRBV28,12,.,CATRQGSGELFF,TGTGCCACCCGACAGGGAAGCGGGGAGCTGTTTTTT
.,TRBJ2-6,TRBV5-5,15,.,CASNQGTLGANVLTF,TGTGCCAGCAACCAAGGGACTCTAGGGGCCAACGTCCTGACTTTC
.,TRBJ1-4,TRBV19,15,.,CASSPLQGWDEKLFF,TGTGCCAGTAGTCCTCTACAGGGTTGGGATGAAAAACTGTTTTTT
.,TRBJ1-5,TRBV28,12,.,CASSFEGQPQHF,TGTGCCAGCAGTTTCGAGGGACAGCCCCAGCATTTT
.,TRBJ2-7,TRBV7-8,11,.,CASSTDYEQYF,TGTGCCAGCAGCACCGACTACGAGCAGTACTTC
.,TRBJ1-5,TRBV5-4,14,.,CASSLDGGNQPQHF,TGTGCCAGCAGCTTGGATGGGGGTAATCAGCCCCAGCATTTT
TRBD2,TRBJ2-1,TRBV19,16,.,CASSISSDGGVNEQFF,TGTGCCAGTAGTATATCTTCGGACGGGGGGGTCAATGAGCAGTTCTTC
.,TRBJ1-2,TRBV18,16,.,CASSENLKVANYGYTF,TGTGCCAGCTCAGAAAATCTAAAGGTAGCGAACTATGGCTACACCTTC
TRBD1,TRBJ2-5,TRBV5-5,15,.,CASSLAWTGHETQYF,TGTGCCAGCAGCTTGGCCTGGACAGGACACGAGACCCAGTACTTC
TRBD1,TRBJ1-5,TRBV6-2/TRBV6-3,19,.,CASSYSRTGGVRGNQPQHF,TGTGCCAGCAGTTACTCGCGGACAGGGGGCGTCCGCGGTAATCAGCCCCAGCATTTT
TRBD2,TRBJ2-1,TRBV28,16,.,CASSLFGTSGPNEQFF,TGTGCCAGCAGTTTATTCGGGACTAGCGGGCCCAATGAGCAGTTCTTC
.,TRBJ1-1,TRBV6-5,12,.,CASSSPREKAFF,TGTGCCAGCAGTTCCCCCCGTGAGAAAGCTTTCTTT
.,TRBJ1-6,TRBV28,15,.,CASSLRRSRGSPLHF,TGTGCCAGCAGTCTGCGACGCTCAAGGGGTTCACCCCTCCACTTT
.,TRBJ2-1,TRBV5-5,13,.,CASSLGGADEQFF,TGTGCCAGCAGCTTGGGGGGCGCGGATGAGCAGTTCTTC
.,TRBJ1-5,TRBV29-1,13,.,CSVEGQPGQPQHF,TGCAGCGTTGAAGGCCAACCGGGTCAGCCCCAGCATTTT
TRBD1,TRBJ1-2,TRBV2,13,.,CASRRQGPYGYTF,TGTGCCAGCAGAAGACAGGGTCCCTATGGCTACACCTTC
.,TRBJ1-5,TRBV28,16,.,CASRPWEAQGNQPQHF,TGTGCCAGCAGACCTTGGGAGGCCCAGGGCAATCAGCCCCAGCATTTT
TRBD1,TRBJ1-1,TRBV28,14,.,CASRRTGANTEAFF,TGTGCCAGTCGCCGGACAGGGGCGAACACTGAAGCTTTCTTT
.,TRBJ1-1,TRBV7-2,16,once,CASSLVRRMMNTEAFF,TGTGCCAGCAGCTTAGTGAGACGGATGATGAACACTGAAGCTTTCTTT
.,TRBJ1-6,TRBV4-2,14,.,CASSPTGTDSPLHF,TGTGCCAGCAGCCCTACAGGGACGGATTCACCCCTCCACTTT
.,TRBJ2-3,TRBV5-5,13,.,CASSGGGTDTQYF,TGTGCCAGCAGCGGCGGGGGCACAGATACGCAGTATTTT
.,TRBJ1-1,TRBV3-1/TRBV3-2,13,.,CASSQGKDTEAFF,TGTGCCAGCAGCCAAGGTAAGGACACTGAAGCTTTCTTT
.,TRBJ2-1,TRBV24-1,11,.,CATSDLEGRFF,TGTGCCACCAGTGATTTGGAGGGTCGGTTCTTC
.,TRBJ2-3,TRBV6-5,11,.,CATSRSDTQYF,TGTGCCACTAGCAGGTCAGATACGCAGTATTTT
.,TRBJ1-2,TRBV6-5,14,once,CASSRNRDNYGYTF,TGTGCCAGCAGTCGGAACAGGGATAACTATGGCTACACCTTC
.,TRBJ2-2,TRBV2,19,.,CASSEAPQYAVTNTGELFF,TGTGCCAGCAGTGAAGCTCCCCAATACGCGGTTACGAACACCGGGGAGCTGTTTTTT
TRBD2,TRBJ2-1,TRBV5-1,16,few,CASSSLGTSGRNEQFF,TGCGCCAGCAGCTCTTTAGGGACTAGCGGGAGGAATGAGCAGTTCTTC
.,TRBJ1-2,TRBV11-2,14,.,CASSPGTSNYGYTF,TGTGCCAGCAGCCCCGGGACATCTAACTATGGCTACACCTTC
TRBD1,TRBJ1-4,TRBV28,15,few,CATGLDRAANEKLFF,TGTGCCACCGGACTGGACAGGGCGGCTAATGAAAAACTGTTTTTT
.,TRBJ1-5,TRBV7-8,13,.,CASSLGGDQPQHF,TGTGCCAGCAGTCTCGGGGGTGATCAGCCCCAGCATTTT
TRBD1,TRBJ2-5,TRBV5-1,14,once,CASSVGQGGETQYF,TGCGCCAGCAGCGTTGGACAGGGTGGAGAGACCCAGTACTTC
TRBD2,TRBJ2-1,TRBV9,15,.,CASSVAGRGLNEQFF,TGTGCCAGCAGCGTAGCGGGGAGGGGCCTCAATGAGCAGTTCTTC
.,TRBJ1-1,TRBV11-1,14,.,CASSIGQLNTEAFF,TGTGCCAGCTCTATAGGACAGCTTAACACTGAAGCTTTCTTT
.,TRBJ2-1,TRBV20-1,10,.,CSAVEGEQFF,TGCAGTGCGGTTGAGGGTGAGCAGTTCTTC
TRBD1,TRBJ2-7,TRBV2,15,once,CASSERGTGDYEQYF,TGTGCCAGCAGTGAGAGAGGGACAGGGGACTACGAGCAGTACTTC
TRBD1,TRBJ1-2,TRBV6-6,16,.,CASSSRGDRGIYGYTF,TGTGCCAGCAGTTCTCGCGGGGACAGGGGGATATATGGCTACACCTTC
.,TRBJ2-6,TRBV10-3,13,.,CAISEGGANVLTF,TGTGCCATCAGTGAAGGAGGGGCCAACGTCCTGACTTTC
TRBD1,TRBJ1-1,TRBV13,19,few,CASILTNVPGQGMNTEAFF,TGTGCCAGCATCCTTACTAATGTGCCCGGACAGGGGATGAACACTGAAGCTTTCTTT
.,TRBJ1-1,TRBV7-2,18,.,CASSPTRGAGIMNTEAFF,TGTGCCAGCAGCCCCACGCGGGGGGCCGGGATTATGAACACTGAAGCTTTCTTT
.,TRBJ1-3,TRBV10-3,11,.,CATRDTNTIYF,TGTGCCACGCGGGACACCAACACCATATATTTT
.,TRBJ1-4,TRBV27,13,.,CASSEEGGEKLFF,TGTGCCAGCAGTGAAGAGGGGGGAGAAAAACTGTTTTTT
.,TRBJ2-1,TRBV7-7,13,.,CASSLTYYNEQFF,TGTGCTAGCAGCTTAACCTACTACAATGAGCAGTTCTTC
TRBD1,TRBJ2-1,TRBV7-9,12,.,CASHRGGDEQFF,TGTGCCAGCCACAGGGGTGGCGATGAGCAGTTCTTC
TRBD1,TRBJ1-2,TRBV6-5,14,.,CASRGLGTGRQDTF,TGTGCCAGCAGGGGATTGGGGACAGGGCGGCAGGACACCTTC
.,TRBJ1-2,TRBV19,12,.,CASSLRDYGYTF,TGTGCCAGTTCCCTTCGGGATTATGGCTACACCTTC
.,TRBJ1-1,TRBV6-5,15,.,CASSYSGGLEPEAFF,TGTGCCAGCAGTTACTCGGGGGGGCTGGAACCTGAAGCTTTCTTT
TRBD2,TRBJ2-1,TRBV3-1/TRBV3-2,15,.,CASSRKSGRDNEQFF,TGTGCCAGCAGCCGAAAAAGCGGGAGGGACAATGAGCAGTTCTTC
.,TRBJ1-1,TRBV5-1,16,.,CASSYVPIGMNTEAFF,TGCGCCAGCAGCTACGTACCTATTGGGATGAACACTGAAGCTTTCTTT
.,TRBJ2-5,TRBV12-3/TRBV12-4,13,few,CASSTGVGKTQYF,TGTGCCAGCAGCACGGGAGTAGGCAAGACCCAGTACTTC
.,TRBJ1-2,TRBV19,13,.,CASRAREGHGYTF,TGTGCCAGTAGAGCCAGGGAAGGTCATGGCTACACCTTC